This record covers a single T cell receptor beta chain. The antigen is undetermined. The entry originates in a study of blood T cells in healthy people across ages. A J-beta primer mix and a sample-barcoded 5' primer were used in a second PCR of roughly 7 to 12 cycles. Each CDR3 protein gets one entry after TCRdb re-called the 5' RACE reads with MiXCR. The repertoire includes about 1.4 million distinct CDR3 sequences, 55% to 75% of them detected once, and 6.7% sits in the top ten. Study-level points and caveats: Per million T cells, TCR beta diversity dropped roughly linearly as age increased.

The V and J ends lost 5 bases and 2 bases respectively, with 19 bases between them. The CDR3 length is 16 residues. CDR1 is SGHTA, CDR2 FQGNSA, per germline. Caucasian individuals from Russia who were healthy and aged about 6 to 100 acted as donors. Each donor supplied roughly 10 milliliters of peripheral blood. Sequencing input: blood. V usage is TRBV7-2 and J usage is TRBJ2-7; D is possibly TRBD2 (6 bases). This TCR was sampled from a man aged 18-30 years in good health. The chain's CDR3 is CASSPTAGRRTYEQYF. CDR3 DNA sequence: TGTGCCAGCAGCCCAACGGCGGGACGGAGAACCTACGAGCAGTACTTC.